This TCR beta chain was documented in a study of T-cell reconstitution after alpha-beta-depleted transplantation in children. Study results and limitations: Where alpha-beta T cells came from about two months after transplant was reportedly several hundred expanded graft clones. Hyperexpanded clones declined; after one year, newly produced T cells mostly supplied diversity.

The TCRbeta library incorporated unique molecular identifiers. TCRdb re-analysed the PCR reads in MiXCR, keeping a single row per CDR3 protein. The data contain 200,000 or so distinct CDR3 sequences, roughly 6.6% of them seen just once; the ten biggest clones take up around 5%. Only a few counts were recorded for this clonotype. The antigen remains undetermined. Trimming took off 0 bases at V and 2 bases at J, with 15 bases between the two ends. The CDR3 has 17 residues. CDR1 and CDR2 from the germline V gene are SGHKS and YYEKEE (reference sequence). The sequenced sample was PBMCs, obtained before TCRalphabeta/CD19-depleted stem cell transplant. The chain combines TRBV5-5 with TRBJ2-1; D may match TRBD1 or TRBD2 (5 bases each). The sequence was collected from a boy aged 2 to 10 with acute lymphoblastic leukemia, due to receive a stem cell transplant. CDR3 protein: CASSLVRGSVTYNEQFF. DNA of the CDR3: TGTGCCAGCAGCTTGGTTAGGGGTAGCGTAACCTACAATGAGCAGTTCTTC.